Reported below is one TCR beta chain. This sample is part of a study of T-cell reconstitution after alpha-beta-depleted transplantation in children. Library preparation (for TCRbeta) was performed with unique molecular identifiers. MiXCR, run by TCRdb on the PCR reads, gives a single entry per CDR3 protein. Of approximately 510,000 distinct CDR3 sequences listed, about 17% are singletons. The CDR3 contains 18 residues. V lost 0 bases and J 9 bases, leaving 26 bases between the germline ends. Germline values: CDR1 LGHNA, CDR2 YNFKEQ. Sequences were derived from PBMCs from the stem cell graft donor, sampled from the stem cell graft. The genes are TRBV4-2 and TRBJ2-5; maybe TRBD2 (7 bases). The sequence came from a human donor who donated a stem cell graft to a child with acute lymphoblastic leukemia. CDR3 DNA: TGTGCCAGCAGCCAAGAACCCCGAGAGGCGGGGGCTGGGTCGGCCCAGTACTTC. Amino acids: CASSQEPREAGAGSAQYF.